These 21 T cell receptor beta chains originate from one sample sequenced in a study of T-cell reconstitution after alpha-beta-depleted transplantation in children (dated by TCRdb to the mid-2010s). What the treatment or condition label conveys for this sample: allogeneic hematopoietic cell transplantation with graft depleted of TCRalphabeta T cells and CD19 B cells. Library preparation employed PCR. This sample was sequenced with an Illumina HiSeq 2500. TCR libraries were prepared with molecular barcoding, using unique molecular identifiers to normalize TCRbeta repertoire quantification. Using fastp at Q25 and MiXCR, TCRdb reprocessed the public reads and kept productive beta chains. A single entry per CDR3 protein holds the most common genes and DNA from its merged rows. Present in this sample are under 70,000 distinct CDR3 sequences, 11% of which were seen just once. About 13% of the sample rests with the top ten.

The sample was PBMCs, taken before TCRalphabeta/CD19-depleted stem cell transplant. Receptor source: a boy aged 10-17 years with acute myeloid leukemia, due to receive a stem cell transplant.

This clonotype was found many times. The chain joins TRBV28 to TRBJ2-1, with D possibly TRBD2 on 6 matching bases. CDR1 is MDHEN and CDR2 is SYDVKM in the germline V gene. Trimming pared 2 bases from V and 0 bases from J, leaving 8 bases between. The CDR3 is 15 residues long. The CDR3 protein is CASSLGGPSYNEQFF. The CDR3 region has the DNA TGTGCCAGCAGTTTAGGAGGGCCCTCCTACAATGAGCAGTTCTTC.

In its sample, this clonotype was seen many times. The chain recombines TRBV6-5 with TRBJ2-3; 7 nucleotides line up with TRBD2. The CDR3 has 17 amino acids. J gave up 4 bases and V 2 bases, and 12 bases lay outside the gene matches. The germline V gene has CDR1 MNHEY and CDR2 SVGAGI. For the CDR3, the DNA is TGTGCCAGCAGTTACCTCCTCCCGGCGGGAGTCTCAGATACGCAGTATTTT. It is translated as CASSYLLPAGVSDTQYF.

In this sample, this clonotype turned up many times. This chain joins TRBV4-3 and TRBJ2-1; the D is unclear. This CDR3 is 13 amino acids long. The germline V gene encodes CDR1 LGHNA and CDR2 YSLEER. The ends were cut back, 1 base at V and 6 bases at J, with 7 bases in the middle. The CDR3 bases are TGCGCCAGCAGCCAAGTTGTAAGCAATGAGCAGTTCTTC. This translates into CASSQVVSNEQFF.

There are many counts of this clonotype. The chain uses TRBV10-3 and TRBJ2-7, with 8 bases aligning to TRBD1. The junction had 15 bases not matched to a gene; V was cut back by 6 bases and J by 2 bases. The CDR3 sequence is 17 residues long. Germline loops: CDR1 ENHRY, CDR2 SYGVKD. CDR3 DNA: TGTGCCATCAGGAGGGGCGTCCGGGACAGGATGACCTACGAGCAGTACGTC. The encoded protein is CAIRRGVRDRMTYEQYV.

This clonotype has ten or more counts. The genes are TRBV4-2 and TRBJ2-3, with D possibly TRBD1 on 6 matching bases. This CDR3 spans 15 amino acids. Germline V lookup: CDR1 LGHNA, CDR2 YNFKEQ. V was cut by 1 base and J by 3 bases, with 11 bases left in between. CDR3 sequence (DNA): TGTGCCAGCAGCCAAGTCTCAGGGACAACAGATACGCAGTATTTT. Residues: CASSQVSGTTDTQYF.

Many counts were recorded for this clonotype. V usage is TRBV20-1 and J usage is TRBJ1-5; D is undetermined. The length of the CDR3 is 15 residues. The V end was cut by 0 bases, the J end by 0 bases, with 9 bases between. Looked up from germline, CDR1 is DFQATT and CDR2 is SNEGSKA (reference sequence). DNA for the CDR3: TGCAGTGCTAGAGAGATGGTGTCTAGCAATCAGCCCCAGCATTTT. This sequence encodes CSAREMVSSNQPQHF.

This clonotype was picked up many times. The chain carries TRBV10-3 and TRBJ2-1; TRBD2 aligns across 9 bases. Germline trimming cut 7 bases from V and 10 bases from J; bases unmatched to any gene: 2. The length of the CDR3 is 11 residues. Per the germline V gene, CDR1 is ENHRY and CDR2 is SYGVKD. CDR3 residues: CAIKGTSEQFF. The CDR3 DNA follows: TGTGCCATCAAGGGGACTAGCGAGCAGTTCTTC.

In this sample, this clonotype turned up many times. CDR3 sequence (DNA): TGTGCCAGCAGCGTAGCCCCAACCACAGATACGCAGTATTTT. Translated: CASSVAPTTDTQYF. The gene calls are TRBV9 and TRBJ2-3; D not certain. The CDR3 is 14 residues long. Trimming shortened V by 0 bases and J by 2 bases, and 7 bases separated the two germline ends. Per germline, CDR1 SGDLS and CDR2 YYNGEE.

Many counts were recorded for this clonotype. This rearrangement joins TRBV5-1 to TRBJ2-5; TRBD1 matches 7 bases. The V and J ends lost 0 bases and 2 bases, in that order; junction bases with no gene match: 4. There are 15 residues in the CDR3. CDR1 is SGHRS, CDR2 YFSETQ, per germline. CDR3 region: CASSLVDRTQETQYF. The CDR3 DNA reads TGCGCCAGCAGCTTGGTGGACAGGACTCAAGAGACCCAGTACTTC.

This clonotype showed up many times. This sequence joins TRBV7-9 and TRBJ1-5; TRBD1 aligns across 9 bases. Germline CDR1 reads SEHNR; CDR2 reads FQNEAQ (reference sequence). The CDR3 covers 17 residues. V shed 5 bases, J shed 0 bases, and the junction held 8 bases outside the gene matches. CDR3 sequence reads: CASSPGTGTHSNQPQHF. The CDR3 DNA sequence: TGTGCCAGCAGCCCCGGGACAGGGACCCATAGCAATCAGCCCCAGCATTTT.

The chain joins TRBV28 to TRBJ2-7, with D tentatively TRBD2 (7 bases). There are 14 residues in the CDR3. Germline CDR1 MDHEN, CDR2 SYDVKM. The V end was cut by 7 bases, the J end by 3 bases, with 16 bases between. The CDR3 protein is CASIGGALRYEQYF. In nucleotides, the CDR3 is TGTGCCAGCATAGGGGGGGCCCTACGCTACGAGCAGTACTTC. Variable domain in full (rest from reference TRBV28 and TRBJ2-7): DVKVTQSSRYLVKRTGEKVFLECVQDMDHENMFWYRQDPGLGLRLIYFSYDVKMKEKGDIPEGYSVSREKKERFSLILESASTNQTSMYLCASIGGALRYEQYFGPGTRLTVT.

This clonotype was seen at least ten times. This chain connects TRBV29-1 to TRBJ2-1, with 10 bases aligning to TRBD2. The CDR3 has 15 amino acids. The V gene end was trimmed by 6 bases and the J gene end by 9 bases; junction bases not matched to a gene: 14. Germline assignment: CDR1 SQVTM and CDR2 ANQGSEA. This CDR3 reads CSVSKAGGLFGEQFF. The CDR3 nucleotides read TGCAGCGTCAGCAAAGCGGGAGGGCTATTTGGTGAGCAGTTCTTC.

This chain connects TRBV25-1 to TRBJ2-2; 7 bases align to TRBD2. The germline V gene has CDR1 MGHDK and CDR2 SYGVNS. The length of the CDR3 is 14 residues. V lost 4 bases and J lost 5; bases outside the gene matches: 4. DNA of the CDR3: TGTGCCAGCAGTGTGTGGGGGGGTACCGGGGAGCTGTTTTTT. Translated: CASSVWGGTGELFF.

This clonotype was seen repeatedly, ten times or more. J is TRBJ1-3 and V is TRBV11-2; D unresolved. The CDR3 is 14 amino acids. Germline loops: CDR1 SGHAT, CDR2 FQNNGV. V was cut by 5 bases and J by 8 bases, with 16 bases left in between. This chain's CDR3 is CASSPSARRDTIYF. CDR3 DNA: TGTGCCAGCAGCCCCTCCGCTAGGCGGGACACCATATATTTT.

In its sample, this clonotype was seen many times. The J gene is TRBJ2-1, the V gene TRBV5-1; TRBD1 might be the D (6 bases). CDR1 SGHRS and CDR2 YFSETQ come from the germline V gene. V dropped 3 bases and J dropped 6 bases, with 13 bases sitting between them. The CDR3 covers 14 residues. CDR3 amino acids: CASSSTGLGNEQFF. CDR3 DNA sequence: TGCGCCAGCAGCTCTACAGGGCTGGGCAATGAGCAGTTCTTC.

This clonotype showed up many times. The chain combines TRBV7-2 with TRBJ1-3; no clear D gene. V was shortened by 2 bases and J by 6 bases, with 11 bases between the two germline ends. CDR1 is SGHTA, CDR2 FQGNSA, per germline. This CDR3 comprises 14 residues. CDR3 sequence reads: CASSLRAGVNTIYF. CDR3 bases: TGTGCCAGCAGCTTAAGGGCGGGTGTAAACACCATATATTTT.

Many counts were recorded for this clonotype. The genes are TRBV7-9 and TRBJ2-1; D tentatively fits TRBD1 or TRBD2 (7 bases each). The CDR3 contains 18 residues. CDR1 is SEHNR, CDR2 FQNEAQ, per germline (reference sequence). Trimming took off 3 bases at V and 2 bases at J, with 20 bases between the two ends. The CDR3 is CASSFDLQGGAPYNEQFF. As DNA, the CDR3 is TGTGCCAGCAGCTTTGACCTCCAGGGGGGGGCCCCCTACAATGAGCAGTTCTTC.

This clonotype was counted many times. The chain uses TRBV10-2 and TRBJ2-6; tentative D call: TRBD2 (6 bases). V was cut by 7 bases and J by 3 bases, with 10 bases left in between. The CDR3 sequence is 14 residues long. Germline-derived CDR1 and CDR2 are WSHSY and SAAADI. In nucleotides, the CDR3 is TGCGCCAGCACGGAGGGATATGGGGCCAACGTCCTGACTTTC. This translates into CASTEGYGANVLTF.

At least ten counts were recorded for this clonotype. The chain joins TRBV29-1 to TRBJ2-7; 7 bases are a match to TRBD2. CDR3 size: 14 residues. Trimming cost V 4 bases and J 7 bases; bases outside gene matches: 13. Germline values: CDR1 SQVTM, CDR2 ANQGSEA. The CDR3, as DNA: TGCAGCGTTGGGTCCGGGAGGATTCAAGGAGAGCAGTACTTC. Its protein product is CSVGSGRIQGEQYF.

This clonotype has a count of ten or more. The chain has TRBV2 and TRBJ2-5; D uncertain. Germline CDR1 reads SNHLY; CDR2 reads FYNNEI. Trimming took off 2 bases at V and 9 bases at J, with 10 bases between the two ends. The CDR3 runs to 12 residues. CDR3 amino acids: CASSERGVSQYF. CDR3 sequence (DNA): TGTGCCAGCAGTGAACGCGGTGTTTCCCAGTACTTC. Based on the CDR3 plus reference TRBV2 and TRBJ2-5, the full variable domain is EPEVTQTPSHQVTQMGQEVILRCVPISNHLYFYWYRQILGQKVEFLVSFYNNEISEKSEIFDDQFSVERPDGSNFTLKIRSTKLEDSAMYFCASSERGVSQYFGPGTRLLVL.

In this sample, this clonotype turned up many times. The V and J genes are TRBV7-3 and TRBJ2-4, with 7 bases that match TRBD2. The CDR3 consists of 13 residues. V lost 5 bases, J lost 13 bases, and 11 bases stayed unmatched. Germline lookup yields CDR1 SGHTA and CDR2 FQGTGA. This chain's CDR3 is CASSLSSGVAQYF. CDR3 in DNA: TGTGCCAGCAGCCTTTCTAGCGGAGTGGCACAGTACTTC.